The clone carrying this T cell receptor beta chain has only a few counts. What it binds is not known. Through template switching, a universal primer site was introduced, and the cDNA contained unique molecular identifiers. Via MiXCR, TCRdb re-called the 5' RACE reads, giving one row per CDR3 protein. In the table there are roughly 280,000 distinct CDR3 sequences, roughly 9% of which are singletons. Trimming took 2 bases from V and 0 from J, leaving 5 bases between them. The CDR3 loop spans 12 amino acids. Germline CDR1 is SQVTM and CDR2 is ANQGSEA. This sample was included in a study of identical twins. Study observations and caveats: Out-of-frame sharing of TCR alpha in monozygotic twins was underestimated by models.

These data are also associated with another study on yellow fever vaccine responses in identical twins.

The chain combines TRBV29-1 with TRBJ2-7, with D uncertain. The origin of this receptor is a woman under 30 in good health. Sequenced sample: CD8+ T cells sorted from blood. The CDR3 bases are TGCAGCGTTGAAACAGACTCCTACGAGCAGTACTTC. Its translation: CSVETDSYEQYF.